The 20 T cell receptor beta chains below were found in one sample sequenced in a study of OX40 agonist ivuxolimab in advanced cancers. Some clones are missing from TCRdb's copy, which holds only in-frame ones; the method was immunoSEQ multiplex PCR. The table includes under 140,000 clones, around 90% detected once. Sequencing was performed on CD4+ or CD8+ T cells sorted from blood, taken in a trial of the OX40 agonist ivuxolimab. The source is an adult with an advanced solid tumor such as melanoma, head and neck, liver or kidney cancer.

This chain joins TRBV27 and TRBJ1-5; D perhaps matches TRBD1 (6 bases). Per the germline V gene, CDR1 is MNHEY and CDR2 is SMNVEV (reference sequence). The CDR3 loop spans 14 amino acids. Trimming took 4 bases from V and 2 from J, leaving 9 bases between them. The CDR3 region is CASSSGAGNQPQHF. In DNA form, the CDR3 reads TGTGCCAGCAGTTCAGGGGCGGGCAATCAGCCCCAGCATTTT.

This chain uses TRBV19 with TRBJ2-5; 12 nucleotides align to TRBD1. V lost 5 bases and J lost 2; bases outside the gene matches: 12. Germline V gene sequence: CDR1 LNHDA, CDR2 SQIVND (reference sequence). The CDR3 covers 18 residues. CDR3: CASSPGTGGYFVQETQYF. DNA for the CDR3: TGTGCCAGTAGTCCAGGGACAGGGGGCTATTTTGTTCAAGAGACCCAGTACTTC.

A few counts support this clone. The V and J genes are TRBV2 and TRBJ1-1, with D perhaps TRBD1 (5 bases). This CDR3 comprises 11 residues. V was clipped by 6 bases and J by 10 bases, with 12 bases between them. Germline CDR1 is SNHLY and CDR2 is FYNNEI. CDR3 DNA sequence: TGTGCCAGCAGGCCGGACACGGGAGCTTTCTTT. Translation: CASRPDTGAFF.

The chain links TRBV27 to TRBJ2-3; D is unresolved. The CDR3 is 16 amino acids. Trimming took 5 bases from V and 0 from J, leaving 15 bases between them. The germline V gene has CDR1 MNHEY and CDR2 SMNVEV (reference sequence). The chain's CDR3 is CASSPRLLSSTDTQYF. CDR3 coding DNA: TGTGCCAGCAGTCCAAGACTGTTATCTAGCACAGATACGCAGTATTTT.

The rearrangement links TRBV28 to TRBJ1-4; no clear D. CDR1 and CDR2 (germline): MDHEN, SYDVKM. This CDR3 comprises 16 residues. With 1 base removed from V and 5 bases from J, the gap between germline ends came to 14 bases. The CDR3 DNA sequence: TGTGCCAGCAGTTTATTGGGCACAAGTTTGAATGAAAAACTGTTTTTT. This codes for CASSLLGTSLNEKLFF.

The rearrangement links TRBV9 to TRBJ2-7; perhaps TRBD1 as D (6 bases). With 0 bases removed from V and 6 bases from J, the gap between germline ends came to 13 bases. The CDR3 is 14 residues long. Germline V lookup: CDR1 SGDLS, CDR2 YYNGEE. CDR3 residues: CASSVDRVPTEQYF. CDR3 bases: TGTGCCAGCAGCGTAGACAGGGTGCCGACCGAGCAGTACTTC. The variable domain in full, completed from reference TRBV9 and TRBJ2-7, reads DSGVTQTPKHLITATGQRVTLRCSPRSGDLSVYWYQQSLDQGLQFLIQYYNGEERAKGNILERFSAQQFPDLHSELNLSSLELGDSALYFCASSVDRVPTEQYFGPGTRLTVT.

This sequence joins TRBV7-2 and TRBJ1-5; the D is unclear. Germline V lookup: CDR1 SGHTA, CDR2 FQGNSA. V lost 3 bases and J 1 base, leaving 10 bases between the germline ends. The CDR3 runs 15 residues. The CDR3 here is CASSLKAGSNQPQHF. The CDR3 nucleotides are TGTGCCAGCAGCTTGAAGGCGGGGAGCAATCAGCCCCAGCATTTT.

This chain uses TRBV19 with TRBJ1-3; D may be TRBD1 (6 bases). V lost 3 bases to trimming and J lost 0 bases, with 9 bases between them. In germline, CDR1 is LNHDA, CDR2 SQIVND (reference sequence). There are 15 residues in the CDR3. The CDR3 nucleotides read TGTGCCAGTAGTATGGACAGATACTCTGGAAACACCATATATTTT. The encoded protein is CASSMDRYSGNTIYF.

The chain has TRBV9 and TRBJ2-1; 9 nucleotides line up with TRBD2. CDR1 and CDR2 (germline): SGDLS, YYNGEE. V lost 2 bases and J lost 6; bases outside the gene matches: 3. This CDR3 comprises 14 residues. CDR3 loop: CASSVLTSGNEQFF. DNA of the CDR3: TGTGCCAGCAGCGTCTTGACTAGCGGCAATGAGCAGTTCTTC.

The rearrangement joins TRBV11-2 to TRBJ2-4, with D perhaps being TRBD1 or TRBD2 (5 bases each). The V and J ends lost 5 bases and 0 bases respectively, with 11 bases between them. The length of the CDR3 is 15 residues. Germline CDR1 is SGHAT and CDR2 is FQNNGV. CDR3 sequence (DNA): TGTGCCAGCAGCGGGGGTTTGGTAGCCAAAAACATTCAGTACTTC. It yields the protein CASSGGLVAKNIQYF.

V gene TRBV18 combines with J gene TRBJ1-4; D remains ambiguous. Trimming left V 0 bases short and J 8 bases short, with 7 bases between. CDR1 is KGHSH, CDR2 LQKENI, per germline. The CDR3 covers 13 residues. CDR3 in amino acids: CASSPPSVEKLFF. In nucleotides, the CDR3 is TGTGCCAGCTCACCACCCTCGGTCGAAAAACTGTTTTTT. Using reference TRBV18 and TRBJ1-4 for the parts outside the CDR3, the full variable domain is NAGVMQNPRHLVRRRGQEARLRCSPMKGHSHVYWYRQLPEEGLKFMVYLQKENIIDESGMPKERFSAEFPKEGPSILRIQQVVRGDSAAYFCASSPPSVEKLFFGSGTQLSVL.

The V and J genes are TRBV4-1 and TRBJ2-1; D is possibly TRBD2 (6 bases). Germline values: CDR1 MGHRA, CDR2 YSYEKL. The CDR3 has 15 residues. Trimming removed 0 bases at V and 3 bases at J, with 9 bases between. CDR3 DNA: TGCGCCAGCAGCCAAGAGGAGGGGTACTACAATGAGCAGTTCTTC. Its protein product is CASSQEEGYYNEQFF.

The gene calls are TRBV18 and TRBJ2-7; tentatively, D is TRBD2 (6 bases). Germline V gene sequence: CDR1 KGHSH, CDR2 LQKENI. V was cut by 3 bases and J by 5 bases, with 14 bases left in between. The CDR3 is 14 residues long. The CDR3 region is CASSPGLAANEQYF. As DNA, the CDR3 is TGTGCCAGCTCACCGGGACTTGCGGCCAACGAGCAGTACTTC.

V usage is TRBV28 and J usage is TRBJ1-1; D remains unclear. In germline, CDR1 is MDHEN, CDR2 SYDVKM. This CDR3 region has 13 residues. Trimming cost V 5 bases and J 5 bases, with 12 bases left between them. The CDR3 loop is CASSTPGWTEAFF. The CDR3 DNA follows: TGTGCCAGCAGTACTCCAGGTTGGACTGAAGCTTTCTTT.

The CDR3 here is CAISPGQLNYGYTF. The CDR3 region has the DNA TGTGCCATCAGTCCGGGACAGCTTAACTATGGCTACACCTTC. The chain employs TRBV10-3 and TRBJ1-2; 7 positions agree with TRBD1. The CDR3 is 14 amino acids. Germline V gene data show CDR1 as ENHRY and CDR2 as SYGVKD. J gave up 1 base and V 5 bases, and 4 bases lay outside the gene matches.

The V gene is TRBV27, the J gene TRBJ2-4; D not certain. Looked up from germline, CDR1 is MNHEY and CDR2 is SMNVEV (reference sequence). With 3 bases removed from V and 1 base from J, the gap between germline ends came to 7 bases. CDR3 length equals 14 residues. The CDR3 nucleotides read TGTGCCAGCAGTTTGACCAAGGCCAAAAACATTCAGTACTTC. This translates into CASSLTKAKNIQYF.

This clone has a handful of counts. The gene calls are TRBV19 and TRBJ1-5; maybe TRBD1 (5 bases). V gave up 4 bases and J gave up 1 base, with 17 bases separating them. The CDR3 covers 17 residues. From germline, CDR1 is LNHDA and CDR2 SQIVND (reference sequence). CDR3 residues: CASSTPFQGRSNQPQHF. DNA of the CDR3: TGTGCCAGTAGTACCCCCTTCCAGGGTAGAAGCAATCAGCCCCAGCATTTT.

The chain links TRBV15 to TRBJ1-4, with D hard to call. This CDR3 is 14 amino acids long. The germline V and J ends were trimmed by 4 bases and 0 bases, with 6 bases remaining between them. The germline gives CDR1 LNHNV, CDR2 YYDKDF (reference sequence). CDR3 bases: TGTGCCACCAGCATCTATGCAACTAATGAAAAACTGTTTTTT. Encoded protein: CATSIYATNEKLFF.

The rearrangement uses TRBV30 and TRBJ2-1, with TRBD2 identical over 8 bases. The V gene end was trimmed by 2 bases and the J gene end by 9 bases; junction bases not matched to a gene: 12. Germline CDR1 GTSNPN, CDR2 SVGIG (reference sequence). The CDR3 sequence is 15 residues long. CDR3 in amino acids: CAWSRRGGSVGEQFF. In DNA form, the CDR3 reads TGTGCCTGGAGTCGTCGGGGGGGCAGTGTAGGTGAGCAGTTCTTC. The entire variable domain, with the rest obtained from reference TRBV30 and TRBJ2-1, is as follows: SQTIHQWPATLVQPVGSPLSLECTVEGTSNPNLYWYRQAAGRGLQLLFYSVGIGQISSEVPQNLSASRPQDRQFILSSKKLLLSDSGFYLCAWSRRGGSVGEQFFGPGTRLTVL.

This clone is a singleton in its sample. The V call is TRBV7-8, the J call TRBJ2-1, with D perhaps matching TRBD2 (5 bases). In germline, CDR1 is SGHVS, CDR2 FQNEAQ. The CDR3 totals 15 residues. V lost 5 bases and J lost 5, with 16 bases in between. The CDR3 region is CASSQTNRVNNEQFF. The CDR3 region has the DNA TGTGCCAGCAGCCAGACTAACCGTGTCAACAATGAGCAGTTCTTC.